The sequence of this TCR beta chain was determined in a study of shared clonotypes between healthy human individuals. Study details: Aged between 18 and 49, the donors were a couple of women and a few men.

Genomic DNA from each subset was divided evenly over several immunoSEQ plates. Original methodology: Because ImmunoSEQ provided only junction sequences with no quality scores, the filtering differed. The protocol was immunoSEQ multiplex PCR, while the TCRdb copy is restricted to in-frame clones and leaves out a portion. From that table come the V and J calls and clone size; the DNA was used to work out D and trimming. The sample has about 2 million clones, roughly 95% seen once; the top ten hold 0.9% to 1.3%. From germline, CDR1 is SGHDT and CDR2 YYEEEE. The CDR3 is 13 amino acids. The V end lost 0 bases, the J end lost 7 bases, and 8 bases lay between the germline ends. Only CD45RO-negative cells positively selected for CCR7 counted as naive CD8 cells, so terminally differentiated effector memory CD45RA+ cells were excluded. Details on this clone: Other DNA sequences in this sample translate to the same CDR3.

The material sequenced was naive CD8+ T cells sorted from blood. The J gene is TRBJ2-1, the V gene TRBV5-6; no firm D call. This receptor was identified in a man aged 18 to 30 in good health. The chain's CDR3 is CASSLGGVNEQFF. The CDR3 coding sequence is TGTGCCAGCAGCTTGGGGGGTGTAAATGAGCAGTTCTTC. The full variable domain, with the rest looked up from reference TRBV5-6 and TRBJ2-1, is DAGVTQSPTHLIKTRGQQVTLRCSPKSGHDTVSWYQQALGQGPQFIFQYYEEEERQRGNFPDRFSGHQFPNYSSELNVNALLLGDSALYLCASSLGGVNEQFFGPGTRLTVL.